These 25 T cell receptor beta chains share one sample of origin, sequenced in a study of T-cell memory formation after mild COVID-19. TCRdb processed the 5' RACE reads anew with MiXCR; each CDR3 protein has one entry. The sample contains roughly 240,000 distinct CDR3 sequences, roughly 15% of which appear only once. Sample: PBMCs or a T cell subset sorted from them (not recorded which). These receptors were obtained from an adult woman who had mild COVID-19 (a few samples of this study predate the infection). Cell type and time point are not known.

This clonotype came up a few times. J is TRBJ2-7 and V is TRBV20-1; D call uncertain. Trimming stripped 5 bases from V and 1 base from J, with 18 bases between. The germline CDR1 and CDR2 sequences are DFQATT and SNEGSKA (reference sequence). This CDR3 contains 15 residues. The CDR3 region is CSARRMQHLSYEQYF. CDR3 nucleotides: TGCAGTGCTCGGCGGATGCAGCATCTTTCCTACGAGCAGTACTTC.

The V call is TRBV20-1, the J call TRBJ2-7; D may match TRBD1 or TRBD2 (5 bases each). The germline V and J ends were trimmed by 2 bases and 4 bases, with 21 bases remaining between them. Germline lookup yields CDR1 DFQATT and CDR2 SNEGSKA (reference sequence). The CDR3 has 16 amino acids. CDR3 region: CSARRGGERPGYEQYF. Written as DNA, the CDR3 is TGCAGTGCTAGAAGGGGTGGGGAGAGGCCGGGTTACGAGCAGTACTTC.

J is TRBJ2-1 and V is TRBV29-1, with 10 nucleotides matching TRBD2. Trimming cost V 7 bases and J 9 bases; bases outside gene matches: 21. Germline V lookup: CDR1 SQVTM, CDR2 ANQGSEA. This CDR3 is built from 17 residues. The CDR3: CSAPRGLTSGIGSEQFF. DNA for the CDR3: TGCAGCGCCCCGAGGGGGCTTACTAGCGGGATTGGAAGTGAGCAGTTCTTC.

This clonotype was seen only a few times. The genes are TRBV24-1 and TRBJ2-1, with a tentative D call TRBD2 (5 bases). CDR1 KGHDR and CDR2 SFDVKD come from the germline V gene. Trimming shortened V by 3 bases and J by 10 bases, and 18 bases separated the two germline ends. This CDR3 region has 15 residues. CDR3 in amino acids: CATSDPLTSVAEQFF. The CDR3 DNA reads TGTGCCACCAGTGATCCCCTTACTAGTGTAGCCGAGCAGTTCTTC.

The V and J genes are TRBV30 and TRBJ1-2, with D maybe TRBD1 (5 bases). The length of the CDR3 is 14 residues. CDR1 is GTSNPN and CDR2 is SVGIG in the germline V gene (reference sequence). V lost 0 bases to trimming and J lost 5 bases, with 13 bases between them. The DNA for the CDR3 is TGTGCCTGGAGTGTACAGGCGGCCTTTTATGGCTACACCTTC. Translating it yields CAWSVQAAFYGYTF.

There are a few counts of this clonotype. The chain uses TRBV24-1 and TRBJ2-4, with 7 bases aligning to TRBD1. Germline CDR1 reads KGHDR; CDR2 reads SFDVKD. CDR3 length equals 15 residues. The V and J ends lost 0 bases and 8 bases, in that order; junction bases with no gene match: 6. The CDR3 DNA is TGTGCCACCAGTGATTTGACAGGGGAAGGGGACATTCAGTACTTC. Its translation: CATSDLTGEGDIQYF.

In its sample, this clonotype was seen a few times. V gene TRBV2 combines with J gene TRBJ2-7; D unresolved. V lost 6 bases to trimming and J lost 4 bases, with 4 bases between them. The CDR3 covers 10 residues. CDR1 is SNHLY and CDR2 is FYNNEI in the germline V gene. CDR3 nucleotides: TGTGCCAGCAGCAAATACGAGCAGTACTTC. Translation: CASSKYEQYF.

V gene TRBV5-1 combines with J gene TRBJ2-5; perhaps TRBD1 as D (6 bases). CDR3 length: 13 residues. Per germline, CDR1 SGHRS and CDR2 YFSETQ. With 1 base removed from V and 4 bases from J, the gap between germline ends came to 8 bases. The CDR3 is CASSLQQGETQYF. The CDR3 DNA follows: TGCGCCAGCAGCTTGCAACAGGGAGAGACCCAGTACTTC.

This clonotype was picked up a small number of times. The genes are TRBV7-2 and TRBJ2-3; 8 bases are a match to TRBD2. The CDR3 loop spans 12 amino acids. The V segment lost 8 bases and the J segment 8 bases; nucleotides outside the gene matches: 6. Germline assignment: CDR1 SGHTA and CDR2 FQGNSA. CDR3 DNA sequence: TGTGCCAGCGGCAAGACTAGCGCTACGCAGTATTTT. This codes for CASGKTSATQYF.

The rearrangement links TRBV28 to TRBJ1-5; maybe TRBD1 (5 bases). CDR1 is MDHEN, CDR2 SYDVKM, per germline. The CDR3 runs 13 residues. V was clipped by 7 bases and J by 4 bases, with 11 bases between them. The CDR3 DNA sequence: TGTGCCAGCATCGGGACGGCGAATCAGCCCCAGCATTTT. This encodes CASIGTANQPQHF.

This clonotype has only a few counts. V is TRBV20-1 and J is TRBJ2-5; 11 positions agree with TRBD2. With 4 bases clipped from V and 2 bases from J, the junction kept 18 bases outside the gene matches. The germline CDR1 and CDR2 sequences are DFQATT and SNEGSKA (reference sequence). This CDR3 is 19 amino acids long. The CDR3 here is CSATPPSGLAEDLQETQYF. The CDR3 DNA reads TGCAGTGCTACCCCCCCTTCGGGACTAGCGGAGGACCTGCAAGAGACCCAGTACTTC.

This clonotype was counted ten times or more. The V call is TRBV2, the J call TRBJ1-2; TRBD1 aligns across 8 bases. The CDR3 has 16 residues. The ends lost 6 bases at V and 4 bases at J; junction bases unmatched: 13. Looked up from germline, CDR1 is SNHLY and CDR2 is FYNNEI. The CDR3 DNA sequence: TGTGCCAGCAGGGCAACCGGGACAGGACCTCGCTATGGCTACACCTTC. Its protein is CASRATGTGPRYGYTF. Full variable domain (missing parts from reference TRBV2 and TRBJ1-2): EPEVTQTPSHQVTQMGQEVILRCVPISNHLYFYWYRQILGQKVEFLVSFYNNEISEKSEIFDDQFSVERPDGSNFTLKIRSTKLEDSAMYFCASRATGTGPRYGYTFGSGTRLTVV.

V and J are TRBV12-3 or TRBV12-4 and TRBJ2-5; TRBD2 matches at 11 bases. V was clipped by 4 bases and J by 5 bases; unmatched bases: 12. The CDR3 extends over 17 amino acids. The chain's CDR3 is CASSSGLAVTLGETQYF. CDR3 DNA: TGTGCCAGCAGTTCGGGACTAGCGGTCACCCTAGGGGAGACCCAGTACTTC.

This clonotype was counted ten times or more. V and J are TRBV20-1 and TRBJ1-5; D perhaps matches TRBD1 (5 bases). The CDR3 spans 13 residues. V was cut by 0 bases and J by 7 bases, with 10 bases left in between. CDR1 and CDR2 from the germline V gene are DFQATT and SNEGSKA (reference sequence). CDR3 protein: CSARDRGAQPQHF. DNA for the CDR3: TGCAGTGCTAGAGATCGCGGGGCACAGCCCCAGCATTTT.

CDR3 in DNA: TGTGCCAGCACAGGGACAGCACGTTCACCCCTCCACTTT. It codes for CASTGTARSPLHF. The rearrangement links TRBV25-1 to TRBJ1-6, with 7 bases that match TRBD1. V lost 7 bases, J lost 9 bases, and 6 bases stayed unmatched. Germline loops: CDR1 MGHDK, CDR2 SYGVNS. CDR3 length: 13 residues.

The V gene is TRBV12-3 or TRBV12-4, the J gene TRBJ2-3; D is perhaps TRBD2 (5 bases). This CDR3 has 16 amino acids. V was pared by 3 bases and J by 3 bases, with 16 bases between. The CDR3 sequence is CASSLSRGVGTDTQYF. CDR3 nucleotides: TGTGCCAGCAGTTTGTCTCGGGGAGTAGGGACAGATACGCAGTATTTT.

The chain combines TRBV5-1 with TRBJ2-3, with 9 bases that match TRBD2. The CDR3 runs 15 residues. V trimming: 5 bases; J trimming: 6 bases; junction bases outside the gene matches: 10. Germline V gives CDR1 SGHRS, CDR2 YFSETQ. DNA of the CDR3: TGCGCCAGCAGGACTAGCGGAGTTCCCCGGGATACGCAGTATTTT. This sequence encodes CASRTSGVPRDTQYF.

This clonotype has a handful of counts. The V call is TRBV12-3 or TRBV12-4, the J call TRBJ2-2; the D is unclear. Trimming took 3 bases from V and 6 from J, leaving 2 bases between them. CDR3 length: 11 amino acids. The CDR3 nucleotides read TGTGCCAGCAGTTTTTCCGGGGAGCTGTTTTTT. This sequence encodes CASSFSGELFF.

There are a few counts of this clonotype. The chain joins TRBV7-9 to TRBJ2-1, with 9 nucleotides matching TRBD2. Unmatched junction bases numbered 3, after V lost 1 base and J lost 2 bases. CDR3 length equals 16 residues. CDR1 is SEHNR, CDR2 FQNEAQ, per germline (reference sequence). In nucleotides, the CDR3 is TGTGCCAGCAGCTTAGGTGCGGGGGGGCCCTACAATGAGCAGTTCTTC. It translates to CASSLGAGGPYNEQFF.

This clonotype was seen only a few times. CDR3 region: CASRGRLNYGYTF. As DNA, the CDR3 is TGTGCCAGCAGGGGACGCTTGAACTATGGCTACACCTTC. The chain recombines TRBV12-3 or TRBV12-4 with TRBJ1-2; TRBD1 is a possible D gene (5 bases). There are 13 residues in the CDR3. Trimming stripped 6 bases from V and 2 bases from J, with 10 bases between.

Only a few counts were recorded for this clonotype. The V call is TRBV12-3 or TRBV12-4, the J call TRBJ1-5; TRBD1 matches 11 bases. J lost 11 bases, V lost 2 bases, and 11 bases had no gene match. The CDR3 spans 16 residues. The CDR3 sequence: CASSLRGTGGIRAQHF. The CDR3 nucleotides are TGTGCCAGCAGTTTACGGGGGACAGGGGGGATCAGGGCCCAGCATTTT.

The genes are TRBV20-1 and TRBJ2-2; 9 positions agree with TRBD1. The CDR3 length is 15 residues. V shed 1 base, J shed 7 bases, and the junction held 7 bases outside the gene matches. From germline, CDR1 is DFQATT and CDR2 SNEGSKA (reference sequence). The CDR3 loop is CSARAGTGLYGELFF. The CDR3 nucleotides are TGCAGTGCTAGAGCCGGGACAGGGTTATACGGGGAGCTGTTTTTT.

The chain employs TRBV20-1 and TRBJ1-2; D ambiguous. Germline loops: CDR1 DFQATT, CDR2 SNEGSKA (reference sequence). V lost 0 bases and J 5 bases, leaving 10 bases between the germline ends. The CDR3 is 13 residues long. The CDR3 sequence: CSARENSDYGYTF. Written as DNA, the CDR3 is TGCAGTGCTAGAGAGAACAGCGATTATGGCTACACCTTC.

V gene TRBV6-2 or TRBV6-3 combines with J gene TRBJ2-1; 9 nucleotides line up with TRBD2. J gave up 1 base and V 4 bases, and 5 bases lay outside the gene matches. CDR1 MNHEY and CDR2 SVGEGT come from the germline V gene. This CDR3 spans 16 amino acids. The DNA of the CDR3 is TGTGCCAGCAGTTCCTCTCTAGCGGGATCCTACAATGAGCAGTTCTTC. This gives the protein CASSSSLAGSYNEQFF.

This clonotype was found many times. This chain links TRBV5-1 with TRBJ2-1, with D unclear. Trimming pared 6 bases from V and 5 bases from J, leaving 18 bases between. The germline CDR1 and CDR2 sequences are SGHRS and YFSETQ. The CDR3 loop spans 15 amino acids. As DNA, the CDR3 is TGCGCCAGCACCTCCTTGTTGGCAGATAACAATGAGCAGTTCTTC. Residues: CASTSLLADNNEQFF.